This T cell receptor beta chain was captured in a study of shared clonotypes between healthy human individuals. In the study overall: The plates for each donor numbered three CD4 naive, three CD4 memory, two CD8 naive and one CD8 memory. General study results and limits: Generally, naive subsets (rather than memory subsets) showed larger estimated richness. Generation probability values for non-shared clonotypes were lower than those for clonotypes shared by all four donors. The study sampled only blood, and tissue repertoires likely differ.

TCRdb keeps only in-frame clones here, not all; method: immunoSEQ multiplex PCR. Of about 2 million clones in the sample, 90% to 95% were seen once. About this clone itself: No antigen is known for it.

From germline, CDR1 is GTSNPN and CDR2 SVGIG (reference sequence). The CDR3 covers 14 residues. V shed 2 bases and J shed 9 bases, with 17 bases lying between them. The rearrangement joins TRBV30 to TRBJ2-1; D not certain. The sequence came from a man aged 18 to 35 in good health. Input material: naive CD4+ T cells sorted from blood. Subset reported: CD45RA+ positively selected. In DNA, the CDR3 is TGTGCCTGGAGTAATGATGGTAGCTCGGGTGAGCAGTTCTTC. This codes for CAWSNDGSSGEQFF.